The rows below give T cell receptor beta chains drawn from one sample of a study of blood T cell repertoires in COVID-19. Method: immunoSEQ multiplex PCR; TCRdb's copy keeps in-frame clones and lacks some. The sample shows over 150,000 clones, approximately 84% of them seen only once. Sequencing was performed on PBMCs or T cells enriched from blood (not recorded which). The receptors shown here come from a man aged 35 to 55 who had recovered from COVID-19. The CDR3 runs from the conserved cysteine through the conserved F or W. D genes are given only for firm matches. The listing skips clone size in some rows; elsewhere it reads once, few, many or a size class.

clone size	V gene	J gene	D gene	CDR3 DNA	CDR3 protein
-	TRBV4-1	TRBJ1-2	TRBD1	TGCGCCAGCAGCCAAGAAAGGGGGCAGCATGGCTACACCTTC	CASSQERGQHGYTF
-	TRBV3-1/TRBV3-2	TRBJ2-2	-	TGTGCCAGCAGCATCCAACCTAACGGGGAGCTGTTTTTT	CASSIQPNGELFF
-	TRBV5-1	TRBJ2-2	TRBD1	TGCGCCAGCAGCGAACTCGGACAGGGTACGAACACCGGGGAGCTGTTTTTT	CASSELGQGTNTGELFF
-	TRBV29-1	TRBJ2-5	TRBD1	TGCAGCGTTACGGGACAGGGGGCTCAAGAGACCCAGTACTTC	CSVTGQGAQETQYF
few	TRBV7-8	TRBJ2-7	TRBD1	TGTGCCAGCAGCCATACCGGGACAGGGGTCCGCGAGCAGTACTTC	CASSHTGTGVREQYF
-	TRBV6-5	TRBJ1-4	-	TGTGCCAGCCTGACAGGCCCTAATGAAAAACTGTTTTTT	CASLTGPNEKLFF
-	TRBV4-1	TRBJ1-1	-	TGCGCCAGCAGCCTAACAGGAAGGGGGACTGAAGCTTTCTTT	CASSLTGRGTEAFF
-	TRBV4-2	TRBJ1-5	-	TGTGCCAGCAGCCGAGCGGGTCAGCCCCAGCATTTT	CASSRAGQPQHF
-	TRBV10-2	TRBJ1-2	TRBD1	TGCGCCAGCAGGGCGGGACAGGGGGGAAACTATGGCTACACCTTC	CASRAGQGGNYGYTF
-	TRBV27	TRBJ2-7	-	TGTGCCAGCAGTTCACAGGGCTTTAGCTCCTACGAGCAGTACTTC	CASSSQGFSSYEQYF
-	TRBV2	TRBJ2-7	-	TGTGCCAGCAAGGAGAACGCCCTCTCCTACGAGCAGTACTTC	CASKENALSYEQYF
-	TRBV6-2/TRBV6-3	TRBJ2-3	TRBD2	TGTGCCAGCAGCCGCCGGGGACTAGCGGCCACAGATACGCAGTATTTT	CASSRRGLAATDTQYF
once	TRBV24-1	TRBJ2-3	TRBD1	TGTGCCACCAGTGACCCGACAGGGGGCGGTCACACAGATACGCAGTATTTT	CATSDPTGGGHTDTQYF
-	TRBV9	TRBJ2-1	-	TGTGCCAGCAGCGTAGACCAGGGGAGGGGTGAGCAGTTCTTC	CASSVDQGRGEQFF
once	TRBV5-1	TRBJ1-4	TRBD1	TGCGCCAGCAGCTTGGGCCGGGACAGGCTCAATGAAAAACTGTTTTTT	CASSLGRDRLNEKLFF
once	TRBV7-2	TRBJ1-2	TRBD1	TGTGCCAGCAGACCCACAGGGGACCCCTATGGCTACACCTTC	CASRPTGDPYGYTF
-	TRBV13	TRBJ2-7	-	TGTGCCAGCAGCTCCGGACAGACCTACGAGCAGTACTTC	CASSSGQTYEQYF
-	TRBV29-1	TRBJ1-5	TRBD1	TGCAGCGTAGGGACAGGGGGGCAGCCCCAGCATTTT	CSVGTGGQPQHF
-	TRBV19	TRBJ2-3	TRBD2	TGTGCCAGTAGTATACGGCCTAGCGGGGGGCCAACAGATACGCAGTATTTT	CASSIRPSGGPTDTQYF
-	TRBV19	TRBJ1-1	-	TGTGCCAGTAGTACTAGGAGCACTGAAGCTTTCTTT	CASSTRSTEAFF
-	TRBV3-1/TRBV3-2	TRBJ1-5	-	TGTGCCAGCAGCCAAGCCGGTGTGATGAATCAGCCCCAGCATTTT	CASSQAGVMNQPQHF
-	TRBV3-1/TRBV3-2	TRBJ2-5	-	TGTGCCAGCTCATACGGCGGCGTGACCCAGTACTTC	CASSYGGVTQYF
-	TRBV28	TRBJ1-5	TRBD1	TGTGCCAGCAGTTCAGACAGGGGCAGCAATCAGCCCCAGCATTTT	CASSSDRGSNQPQHF
once	TRBV28	TRBJ2-1	-	TGTGCCAGCAGTCTCCCCCCGGGGTGGGACAATGAGCAGTTCTTC	CASSLPPGWDNEQFF
-	TRBV27	TRBJ2-3	TRBD2	TGTGCCAGCAGTAAAGCGGGGGGGCCGGGCACAGATACGCAGTATTTT	CASSKAGGPGTDTQYF
-	TRBV2	TRBJ1-1	-	TGTGCCAGCAATCGCATAATCCGGGATACTGAAGCTTTCTTT	CASNRIIRDTEAFF
once	TRBV5-1	TRBJ2-1	-	TGCGCCAGCAGGTCACAGAGTTCTTACAATGAGCAGTTCTTC	CASRSQSSYNEQFF
-	TRBV19	TRBJ1-4	-	TGTGCCAGTAGTCCCCGGGGGGGCTATAATGAAAAACTGTTTTTT	CASSPRGGYNEKLFF
once	TRBV20-1	TRBJ1-2	-	TGCAGTGCTAGAGTCCTTCCCGGCTACACCTTC	CSARVLPGYTF
-	TRBV25-1	TRBJ2-7	-	TGTGCCAGCAGTGAGTCTGGCGGAGCAACCTACGAGCAGTACTTC	CASSESGGATYEQYF
few	TRBV28	TRBJ2-7	-	TGTGCCAGCAGTCCCCGGGTTTTCCTCGAGCCCGAGCAGTACTTC	CASSPRVFLEPEQYF
-	TRBV18	TRBJ1-6	-	TGTGCCAGCTACGAGGTGGAAAATTCACCCCTCCACTTT	CASYEVENSPLHF
-	TRBV7-9	TRBJ1-1	-	TGTGCCAGCAGCTTAGTTTACGGACAGCCTAGGGAAGCTTTCTTT	CASSLVYGQPREAFF
-	TRBV2	TRBJ2-1	-	TGTGCCAGCAGCTACTACAATGAGCAGTTCTTC	CASSYYNEQFF
-	TRBV7-2	TRBJ1-6	-	TGTGCCAGCAGCTTTCCCTCAGGGACTGGCAATTCACCCCTCCACTTT	CASSFPSGTGNSPLHF
few	TRBV3-1/TRBV3-2	TRBJ1-2	-	TGTGCCAGCAGCCAACCTACAGCAAGCTATGGCTACACCTTC	CASSQPTASYGYTF
-	TRBV2	TRBJ1-4	-	TGTGCCAGCAGTGTTACAATCATCCTTGAAAAACTGTTTTTT	CASSVTIILEKLFF
-	TRBV7-6	TRBJ2-1	-	TGTGCCAGCAGCCCTACCCGAAATAGGCAGTTCTTC	CASSPTRNRQFF
few	TRBV7-6	TRBJ1-1	-	TGTGCCAGCAGCTTAGCGGAGGTCAGTGAAGCTTTCTTT	CASSLAEVSEAFF
-	TRBV25-1	TRBJ1-4	TRBD1	TGTGCCAGCAGGCGGACAGGGACCCGACTCGGGGTGGAGGGAAAACTGTTTTTT	CASRRTGTRLGVEGKLFF
-	TRBV6-5	TRBJ2-7	-	TGTGCCAGCAGCAGAACCGGGGACTCCTACGAGCAGTACTTC	CASSRTGDSYEQYF
-	TRBV5-6	TRBJ1-5	-	TGTGCCAGCAGCTTGGCGGCGGGGGGGGTTCAGCCCCAGCATTTT	CASSLAAGGVQPQHF
-	TRBV9	TRBJ1-2	-	TGTGCCAGCCGGGAATTGGACGGAGGTAACTATGGCTACACCTTC	CASRELDGGNYGYTF
-	TRBV5-4	TRBJ1-1	-	TGTGCCAGCAGCTTGGAGTGGGGCGCGAACACTGAAGCTTTCTTT	CASSLEWGANTEAFF
-	TRBV29-1	TRBJ1-2	TRBD1	TGCAGCGGGGATACAGACAGGGGAAATGGCTACACCTTC	CSGDTDRGNGYTF
-	TRBV2	TRBJ1-3	-	TGTGCCAGCAGTGAAGCGAATAGAGGGCCGGGAAACACCATATATTTT	CASSEANRGPGNTIYF
once	TRBV11-2	TRBJ1-2	TRBD1	TGTGCCAGCAGCGATTCCCGACAGGGGAATGGCTACACCTTC	CASSDSRQGNGYTF
-	TRBV19	TRBJ1-6	TRBD1	TGTGCCAGTAGTGAGTCAGGGGGGAATTCACCCCTCCACTTT	CASSESGGNSPLHF
-	TRBV30	TRBJ1-5	-	TGTGCCTGGAAGGGCAGGGGCTTTGGGCAGCCCCAGCATTTT	CAWKGRGFGQPQHF
-	TRBV9	TRBJ2-1	-	TGTGCCAGCAGCGTAGAGGGCAGAGGAGGATACAATGAGCAGTTCTTC	CASSVEGRGGYNEQFF
-	TRBV4-1	TRBJ1-2	-	TGCGCCAGCAGCCAAGTACGGACAGAAGCTAACTATGGCTACACCTTC	CASSQVRTEANYGYTF
once	TRBV27	TRBJ1-2	TRBD1	TGTGCCAGCAGTTCGACAGGGGATCTTGGCTACACCTTC	CASSSTGDLGYTF